Only a few counts were recorded for the clone carrying this T cell receptor (beta chain). Its antigen is not known. Construction of the TCRbeta library involved unique molecular identifiers. Each CDR3 protein gets one entry after TCRdb re-called the PCR reads with MiXCR. The sample lists fewer than 550,000 distinct CDR3 sequences; under 20% were seen once. The CDR3 loop spans 11 amino acids. The germline V and J ends were trimmed by 4 bases and 9 bases, with 7 bases remaining between them. The data were taken from a study of T-cell reconstitution after alpha-beta-depleted transplantation in children. General study results and limits: T cells produced anew were the main source of T-cell counts and diversity one year after transplant.

The specimen comprised PBMCs, mostly from graft donor cells, sampled 360 days after TCRalphabeta/CD19-depleted stem cell transplant. This clonotype was sampled from a boy younger than two who had a stem cell transplant for Wiskott-Aldrich syndrome, so the T cells may come from the graft donor. The genes are TRBV12-3 or TRBV12-4 and TRBJ2-1, with a weak D call TRBD2 (5 bases). CDR3 DNA sequence: TGTGCCAGCAGTTCGAGCGGTGAGCAGTTCTTC. This codes for CASSSSGEQFF.